Following are 20 T cell receptor beta chains from one sample sequenced in a study of cytomegalovirus exposure and HLA in healthy donors. The PCR contained 60 Vbeta and 13 Jbeta primers. The table came from immunoSEQ multiplex PCR; TCRdb's copy has only in-frame clones and leaves some out. The sample has under 250,000 clones, around 77% seen once. What was sequenced was PBMCs. These receptors were taken from a woman under 40 in good health and CMV-seronegative.

This clone occurred a few times. The chain uses TRBV29-1 and TRBJ1-4; 7 bases fit TRBD1. V lost 6 bases and J lost 4; bases outside the gene matches: 5. The germline V gene has CDR1 SQVTM and CDR2 ANQGSEA. The CDR3 is made up of 13 amino acids. The CDR3 is CSVGRQGNEKLFF. The CDR3 DNA sequence: TGCAGCGTCGGAAGACAGGGTAATGAAAAACTGTTTTTT.

The sample holds a few counts of this clone. This sequence joins TRBV27 and TRBJ2-1, with D perhaps matching TRBD2 (5 bases). Trimming removed 3 bases at V and 4 bases at J, with 16 bases between. This CDR3 has 16 amino acids. The germline V gene encodes CDR1 MNHEY and CDR2 SMNVEV (reference sequence). As DNA, the CDR3 is TGTGCCAGCAGTTTGACTCTCTGGGGAGTTTACAATGAGCAGTTCTTC. This gives the protein CASSLTLWGVYNEQFF.

The chain recombines TRBV10-3 with TRBJ2-3, with 13 bases matching TRBD2. J lost 5 bases, V lost 4 bases, and 3 bases had no gene match. CDR1 and CDR2 (germline): ENHRY, SYGVKD. CDR3 size: 15 residues. The CDR3, as DNA: TGTGCCATCAGTGGGACTAGCGGGGGAGGAGATACGCAGTATTTT. Translating it yields CAISGTSGGGDTQYF.

The rearrangement uses TRBV30 and TRBJ1-3; D is perhaps TRBD1 (6 bases). Between the trimmed V and J ends, which lost 0 bases and 0 bases, there was a span of 12 bases. The germline V gene encodes CDR1 GTSNPN and CDR2 SVGIG (reference sequence). This CDR3 has 16 residues. The CDR3 spells CAWSVGQLSSGNTIYF. The CDR3 DNA follows: TGTGCCTGGAGTGTAGGACAGCTTAGCTCTGGAAACACCATATATTTT.

This clone was counted once. V gene TRBV5-1 combines with J gene TRBJ1-6; no clear D. The CDR3 has 12 amino acids. Trimming stripped 5 bases from V and 5 bases from J, with 5 bases between. The germline gives CDR1 SGHRS, CDR2 YFSETQ. The CDR3 sequence: CASRQNNSPLHF. The CDR3 nucleotides are TGCGCCAGCAGGCAGAATAATTCACCCCTCCACTTT.

The rearrangement uses TRBV28 and TRBJ2-3; 9 nucleotides line up with TRBD2. Germline-derived CDR1 and CDR2 are MDHEN and SYDVKM. The CDR3 consists of 14 residues. V lost 4 bases to trimming and J lost 2 bases; unmatched junction nucleotides: 1. CDR3 region: CASSSSGDTDTQYF. The CDR3 DNA sequence: TGTGCCAGCAGTTCTAGCGGGGACACAGATACGCAGTATTTT.

The chain has TRBV6-5 and TRBJ1-5; weak D call: TRBD1 (5 bases). CDR3 length: 15 residues. The germline CDR1 and CDR2 sequences are MNHEY and SVGAGI. V shed 5 bases and J shed 1 base, with 12 bases lying between them. The CDR3 bases are TGTGCCAGCAGTACACAGGCAGCGAGCAATCAGCCCCAGCATTTT. Translation: CASSTQAASNQPQHF.

For this clone: The sample has other DNA sequences that encode this CDR3 too. This rearrangement joins TRBV5-1 to TRBJ2-3; D is possibly TRBD1 (5 bases). Germline-derived CDR1 and CDR2 are SGHRS and YFSETQ. Trimming took 0 bases from V and 0 from J, leaving 5 bases between them. This CDR3 has 14 residues. The CDR3 DNA sequence: TGCGCCAGCAGCTTGGGACAGAGCACAGATACGCAGTATTTT. Translation gives CASSLGQSTDTQYF.

This chain joins TRBV7-9 and TRBJ1-1; D remains unclear. CDR3 size: 14 residues. The germline gives CDR1 SEHNR, CDR2 FQNEAQ (reference sequence). The V gene lost 2 bases and the J gene lost 5 bases, with 12 bases spanning the gap. The CDR3 spells CASSLFGGETEAFF. The CDR3 coding sequence is TGTGCCAGCAGCTTATTTGGCGGAGAGACTGAAGCTTTCTTT. The full variable domain, rest sourced from reference TRBV7-9 and TRBJ1-1, is DTGVSQNPRHKITKRGQNVTFRCDPISEHNRLYWYRQTLGQGPEFLTYFQNEAQLEKSRLLSDRFSAERPKGSFSTLEIQRTEQGDSAMYLCASSLFGGETEAFFGQGTRLTVV.

For the CDR3, the DNA is TGTGCCAGCAGCGTAGGTTCCAGGGGGCCTGGCTACACCTTC. Translation gives CASSVGSRGPGYTF. The rearrangement joins TRBV9 to TRBJ1-2; 8 positions match TRBD1. The CDR3 loop spans 14 amino acids. The germline gives CDR1 SGDLS, CDR2 YYNGEE. V shed 0 bases and J 7 bases; nucleotides not matched to a gene: 5.

The rearrangement joins TRBV6-5 to TRBJ2-7; 10 bases match TRBD1. Germline CDR1 reads MNHEY; CDR2 reads SVGAGI. With V trimmed by 5 bases and J by 0 bases, 1 base remained unmatched. This CDR3 region has 14 residues. The CDR3 nucleotides read TGTGCCAGCAGTCGGACAGGGGGCTCCTACGAGCAGTACTTC. It codes for CASSRTGGSYEQYF.

This sequence joins TRBV28 and TRBJ2-3; the D gene is possibly TRBD2 (6 bases). Trimming removed 4 bases at V and 2 bases at J, with 10 bases between. The CDR3 totals 14 residues. Germline V gene sequence: CDR1 MDHEN, CDR2 SYDVKM. CDR3 region: CASSYTGLTDTQYF. The CDR3 nucleotides are TGTGCCAGCAGTTATACGGGACTCACAGATACGCAGTATTTT. Using reference TRBV28 and TRBJ2-3 for the parts outside the CDR3, the full variable domain is DVKVTQSSRYLVKRTGEKVFLECVQDMDHENMFWYRQDPGLGLRLIYFSYDVKMKEKGDIPEGYSVSREKKERFSLILESASTNQTSMYLCASSYTGLTDTQYFGPGTRLTVL.

This rearrangement joins TRBV19 to TRBJ1-2; D perhaps matches TRBD1 (6 bases). The CDR3 extends over 15 amino acids. V lost 6 bases, J lost 4 bases, and 18 bases lay in between. Germline CDR1 is LNHDA and CDR2 is SQIVND (reference sequence). The chain's CDR3 is CASRRGRGFGYGYTF. The CDR3 DNA is TGTGCCAGTAGGAGGGGTAGGGGGTTCGGCTATGGCTACACCTTC.

The V call is TRBV7-9, the J call TRBJ2-1, with 11 bases fitting TRBD2. This CDR3 is 17 amino acids long. CDR1 and CDR2 (germline): SEHNR, FQNEAQ (reference sequence). Trimming at V came to 4 bases and at J to 4 bases, leaving 9 bases not matched to a gene. The CDR3 loop is CASSSKISGGAYNEQFF. CDR3 bases: TGTGCCAGCAGCTCGAAAATTAGCGGGGGGGCTTACAATGAGCAGTTCTTC.

Only a few counts were recorded for this clone. The genes are TRBV7-8 and TRBJ2-2, with a weak D call TRBD1 (5 bases). The CDR3 runs to 17 residues. The germline V and J ends were trimmed by 3 bases and 8 bases, with 22 bases remaining between them. CDR1 is SGHVS and CDR2 is FQNEAQ in the germline V gene. This CDR3 reads CASSFKRRPRVSGELFF. In DNA, the CDR3 is TGTGCCAGCAGCTTCAAACGGCGCCCCAGGGTATCGGGGGAGCTGTTTTTT.

V is TRBV7-9 and J is TRBJ2-7, with 7 nucleotides matching TRBD1. Germline loops: CDR1 SEHNR, CDR2 FQNEAQ (reference sequence). This CDR3 has 14 amino acids. CDR3 sequence (DNA): TGTTCCTCCGTAGGGGCGAGGGGGCGGCTCGAGCAGTACTTC. Protein sequence: CSSVGARGRLEQYF.

This chain connects TRBV6-5 to TRBJ2-5, with TRBD1 identical over 7 bases. CDR1 and CDR2 (germline): MNHEY, SVGAGI. The CDR3 totals 14 residues. Trimming at V came to 6 bases and at J to 3 bases, leaving 7 bases not matched to a gene. This CDR3 reads CASRSWDREETQYF. Here the CDR3 DNA reads TGTGCCAGCAGGAGTTGGGACAGAGAAGAGACCCAGTACTTC.

The V gene is TRBV6-5, the J gene TRBJ2-1; D unresolved. CDR3 length: 15 residues. Germline V gene data show CDR1 as MNHEY and CDR2 as SVGAGI. V lost 8 bases and J lost 1, with 15 bases in between. CDR3 amino acids: CASCPKVRSYNEQFF. The DNA of the CDR3 is TGTGCCAGCTGTCCCAAAGTGAGATCCTACAATGAGCAGTTCTTC.

J is TRBJ2-1 and V is TRBV5-1; TRBD2 might be the D (6 bases). Germline V lookup: CDR1 SGHRS, CDR2 YFSETQ. V lost 0 bases and J 2 bases, leaving 12 bases between the germline ends. The CDR3 spans 16 residues. The CDR3 loop reads CASSLGPGVAYNEQFF. CDR3 sequence (DNA): TGCGCCAGCAGCTTGGGACCGGGAGTAGCCTACAATGAGCAGTTCTTC.

The rearrangement joins TRBV5-4 to TRBJ1-2, with 7 bases matching TRBD1. The CDR3 is made up of 15 amino acids. The germline V gene has CDR1 SGHNT and CDR2 YYREEE (reference sequence). The V gene end was trimmed by 3 bases and the J gene end by 2 bases; junction bases not matched to a gene: 7. Here the CDR3 DNA reads TGTGCCAGCAGCTGGAGGACAGGTGTAAACTATGGCTACACCTTC. Protein sequence: CASSWRTGVNYGYTF. The full variable domain, with the rest looked up from reference TRBV5-4 and TRBJ1-2, is ETGVTQSPTHLIKTRGQQVTLRCSSQSGHNTVSWYQQALGQGPQFIFQYYREEENGRGNFPPRFSGLQFPNYSSELNVNALELDDSALYLCASSWRTGVNYGYTFGSGTRLTVV.